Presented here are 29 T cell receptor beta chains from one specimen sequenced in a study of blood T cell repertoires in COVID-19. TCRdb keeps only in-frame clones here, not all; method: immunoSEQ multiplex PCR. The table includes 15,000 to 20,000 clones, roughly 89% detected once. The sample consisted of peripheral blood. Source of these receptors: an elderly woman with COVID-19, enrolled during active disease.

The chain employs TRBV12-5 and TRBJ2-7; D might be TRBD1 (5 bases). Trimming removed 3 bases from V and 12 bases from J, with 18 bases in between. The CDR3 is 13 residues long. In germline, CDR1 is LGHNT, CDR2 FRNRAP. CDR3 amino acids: CASGFSPLGARYF. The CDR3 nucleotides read TGTGCTAGTGGTTTTAGTCCTTTAGGGGCACGGTACTTC.

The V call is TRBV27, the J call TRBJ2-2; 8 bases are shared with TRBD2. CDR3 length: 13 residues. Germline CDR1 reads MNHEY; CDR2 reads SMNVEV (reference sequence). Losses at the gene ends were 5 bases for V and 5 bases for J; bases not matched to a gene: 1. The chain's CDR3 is CASSAGGTGELFF. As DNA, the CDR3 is TGTGCCAGCAGTGCGGGGGGTACCGGGGAGCTGTTTTTT.

The CDR3 sequence: CASSQDWTGNSNQPQHF. The CDR3 DNA reads TGCGCCAGCAGCCAAGATTGGACAGGTAATAGCAATCAGCCCCAGCATTTT. The chain has TRBV4-1 and TRBJ1-5; TRBD1 matches 7 bases. Trimming cost V 0 bases and J 0 bases; bases outside gene matches: 5. The CDR3 is made up of 17 amino acids. From germline, CDR1 is MGHRA and CDR2 YSYEKL.

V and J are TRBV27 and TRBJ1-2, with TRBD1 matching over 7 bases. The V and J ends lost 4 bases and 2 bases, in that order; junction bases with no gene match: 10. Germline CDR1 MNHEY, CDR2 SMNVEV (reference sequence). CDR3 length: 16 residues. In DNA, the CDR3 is TGTGCCAGCAGTTCGTTCATAGGGGGCAGGAACTATGGCTACACCTTC. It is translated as CASSSFIGGRNYGYTF.

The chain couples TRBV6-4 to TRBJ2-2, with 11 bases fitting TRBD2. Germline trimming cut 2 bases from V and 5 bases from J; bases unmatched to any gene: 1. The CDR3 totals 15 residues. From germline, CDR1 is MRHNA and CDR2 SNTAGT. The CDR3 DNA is TGTGCCAGCAGTGACCTAGCGGGAGGTACCGGGGAGCTGTTTTTT. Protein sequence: CASSDLAGGTGELFF.

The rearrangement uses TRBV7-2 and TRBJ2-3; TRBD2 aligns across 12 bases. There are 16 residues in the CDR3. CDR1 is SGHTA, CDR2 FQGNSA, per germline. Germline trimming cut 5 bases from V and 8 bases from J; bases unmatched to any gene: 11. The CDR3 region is CASSRRLAGVDGTQYF. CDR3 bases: TGTGCCAGCAGCCGGAGACTAGCGGGAGTGGATGGTACGCAGTATTTT.

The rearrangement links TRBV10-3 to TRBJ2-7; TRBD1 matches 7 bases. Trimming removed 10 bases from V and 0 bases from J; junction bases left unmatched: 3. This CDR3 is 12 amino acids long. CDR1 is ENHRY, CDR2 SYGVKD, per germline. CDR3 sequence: CATGQDSYEQYF. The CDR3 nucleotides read TGTGCCACCGGACAGGACTCCTACGAGCAGTACTTC.

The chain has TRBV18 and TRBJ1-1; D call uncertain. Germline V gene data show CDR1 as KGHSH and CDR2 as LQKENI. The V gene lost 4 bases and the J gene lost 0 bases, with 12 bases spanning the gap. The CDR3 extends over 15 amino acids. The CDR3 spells CASSQARNLNTEAFF. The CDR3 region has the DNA TGTGCCAGCTCACAAGCGCGAAATTTGAACACTGAAGCTTTCTTT.

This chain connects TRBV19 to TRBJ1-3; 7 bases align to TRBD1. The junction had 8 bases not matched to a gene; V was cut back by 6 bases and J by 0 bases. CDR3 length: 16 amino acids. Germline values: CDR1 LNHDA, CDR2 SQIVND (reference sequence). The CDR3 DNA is TGTGCCAGTAGGCCGGGACAGTTCTACTCTGGAAACACCATATATTTT. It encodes CASRPGQFYSGNTIYF. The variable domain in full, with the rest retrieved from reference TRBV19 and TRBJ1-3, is DGGITQSPKYLFRKEGQNVTLSCEQNLNHDAMYWYRQDPGQGLRLIYYSQIVNDFQKGDIAEGYSVSREKKESFPLTVTSAQKNPTAFYLCASRPGQFYSGNTIYFGEGSWLTVV.

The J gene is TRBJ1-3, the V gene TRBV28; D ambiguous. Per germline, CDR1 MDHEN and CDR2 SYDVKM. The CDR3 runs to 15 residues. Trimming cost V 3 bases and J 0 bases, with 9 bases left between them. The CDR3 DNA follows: TGTGCCAGCAGTTTGCCCGACATCTCTGGAAACACCATATATTTT. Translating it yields CASSLPDISGNTIYF.

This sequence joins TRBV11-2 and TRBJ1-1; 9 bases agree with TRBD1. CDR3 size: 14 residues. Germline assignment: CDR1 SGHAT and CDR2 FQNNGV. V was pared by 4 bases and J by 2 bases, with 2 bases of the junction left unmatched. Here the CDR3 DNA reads TGTGCCAGCAGCTGGGACAGGGCCAACACTGAAGCTTTCTTT. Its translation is CASSWDRANTEAFF.

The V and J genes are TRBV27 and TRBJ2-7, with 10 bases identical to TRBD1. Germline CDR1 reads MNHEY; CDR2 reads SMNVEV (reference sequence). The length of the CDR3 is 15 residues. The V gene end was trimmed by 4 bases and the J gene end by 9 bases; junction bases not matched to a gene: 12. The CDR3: CASSSPLYGQGGQYF. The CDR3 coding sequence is TGTGCCAGCAGTTCGCCCCTCTACGGACAGGGGGGGCAGTACTTC.

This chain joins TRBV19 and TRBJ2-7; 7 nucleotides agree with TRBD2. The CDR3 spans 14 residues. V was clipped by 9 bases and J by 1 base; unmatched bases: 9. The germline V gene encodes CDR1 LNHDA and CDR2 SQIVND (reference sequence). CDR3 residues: CASSPGGWSYEQYF. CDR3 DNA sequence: TGTGCCAGCTCCCCGGGGGGTTGGTCCTACGAGCAGTACTTC.

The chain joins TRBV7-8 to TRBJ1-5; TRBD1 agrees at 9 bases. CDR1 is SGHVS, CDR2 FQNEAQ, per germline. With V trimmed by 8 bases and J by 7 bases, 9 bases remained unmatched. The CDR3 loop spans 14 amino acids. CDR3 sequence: CASGTGPGGQPQHF. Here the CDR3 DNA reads TGTGCCAGCGGGACAGGGCCGGGAGGGCAGCCCCAGCATTTT.

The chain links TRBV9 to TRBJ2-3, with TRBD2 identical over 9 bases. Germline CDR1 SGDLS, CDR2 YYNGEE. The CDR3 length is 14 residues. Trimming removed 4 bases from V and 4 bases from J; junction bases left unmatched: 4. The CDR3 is CASSPRGGPDTQYF. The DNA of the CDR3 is TGTGCCAGCAGCCCGCGGGGGGGGCCAGATACGCAGTATTTT. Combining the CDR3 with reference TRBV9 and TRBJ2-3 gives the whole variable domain DSGVTQTPKHLITATGQRVTLRCSPRSGDLSVYWYQQSLDQGLQFLIQYYNGEERAKGNILERFSAQQFPDLHSELNLSSLELGDSALYFCASSPRGGPDTQYFGPGTRLTVL.

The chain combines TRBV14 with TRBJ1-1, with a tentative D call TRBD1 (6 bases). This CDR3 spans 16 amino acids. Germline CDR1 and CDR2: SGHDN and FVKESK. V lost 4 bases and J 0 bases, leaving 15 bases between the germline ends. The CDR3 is CASSLLGTTLNTEAFF. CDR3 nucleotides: TGTGCCAGCAGCCTCCTAGGGACAACTCTGAACACTGAAGCTTTCTTT.

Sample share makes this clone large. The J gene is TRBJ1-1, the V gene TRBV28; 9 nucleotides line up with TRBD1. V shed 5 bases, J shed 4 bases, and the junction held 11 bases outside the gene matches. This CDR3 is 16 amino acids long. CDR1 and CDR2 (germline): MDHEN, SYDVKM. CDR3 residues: CASSPLKTGGSTEAFF. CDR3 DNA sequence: TGTGCCAGCAGTCCCCTTAAGACAGGGGGAAGCACTGAAGCTTTCTTT.

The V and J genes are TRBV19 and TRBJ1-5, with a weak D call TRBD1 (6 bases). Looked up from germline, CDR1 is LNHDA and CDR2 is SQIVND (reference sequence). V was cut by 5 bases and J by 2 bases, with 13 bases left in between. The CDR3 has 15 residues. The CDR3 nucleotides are TGTGCCAGTAGTCGAGGGGGTTTTGGCAATCAGCCCCAGCATTTT. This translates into CASSRGGFGNQPQHF. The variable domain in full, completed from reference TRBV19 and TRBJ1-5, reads DGGITQSPKYLFRKEGQNVTLSCEQNLNHDAMYWYRQDPGQGLRLIYYSQIVNDFQKGDIAEGYSVSREKKESFPLTVTSAQKNPTAFYLCASSRGGFGNQPQHFGDGTRLSIL.

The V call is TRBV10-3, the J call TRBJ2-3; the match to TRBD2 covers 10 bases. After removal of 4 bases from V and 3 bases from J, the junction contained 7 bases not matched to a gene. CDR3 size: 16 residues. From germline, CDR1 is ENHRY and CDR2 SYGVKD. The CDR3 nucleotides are TGTGCCATCAGTGGGGCTAGCGGGGGCTTGACAGATACGCAGTATTTT. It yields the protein CAISGASGGLTDTQYF.

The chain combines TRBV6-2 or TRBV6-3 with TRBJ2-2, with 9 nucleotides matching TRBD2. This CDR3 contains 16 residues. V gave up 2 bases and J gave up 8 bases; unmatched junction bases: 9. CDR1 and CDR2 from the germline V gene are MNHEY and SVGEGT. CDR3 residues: CASSYLPLAGRGELFF. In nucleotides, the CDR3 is TGTGCCAGCAGTTACCTCCCGCTAGCGGGGAGGGGGGAGCTGTTTTTT.

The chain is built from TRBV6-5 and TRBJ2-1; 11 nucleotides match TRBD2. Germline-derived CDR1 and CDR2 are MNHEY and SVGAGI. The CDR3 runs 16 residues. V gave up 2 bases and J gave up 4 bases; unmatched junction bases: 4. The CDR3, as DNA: TGTGCCAGCAGTTACGTGGGACTAGCGGCTTACAATGAGCAGTTCTTC. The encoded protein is CASSYVGLAAYNEQFF.

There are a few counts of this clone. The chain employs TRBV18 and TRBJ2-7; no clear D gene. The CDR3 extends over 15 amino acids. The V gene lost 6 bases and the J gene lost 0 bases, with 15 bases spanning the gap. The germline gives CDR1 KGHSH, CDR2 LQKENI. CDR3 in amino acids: CASSERQTSSYEQYF. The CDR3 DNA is TGTGCCAGCTCCGAGAGGCAGACCAGCTCCTACGAGCAGTACTTC.

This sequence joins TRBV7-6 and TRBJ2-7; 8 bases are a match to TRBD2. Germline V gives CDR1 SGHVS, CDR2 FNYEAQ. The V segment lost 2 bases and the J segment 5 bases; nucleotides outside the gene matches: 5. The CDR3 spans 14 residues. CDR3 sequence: CASSLTLAVHEQYF. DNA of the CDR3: TGTGCCAGCAGCTTAACACTAGCGGTCCACGAGCAGTACTTC.

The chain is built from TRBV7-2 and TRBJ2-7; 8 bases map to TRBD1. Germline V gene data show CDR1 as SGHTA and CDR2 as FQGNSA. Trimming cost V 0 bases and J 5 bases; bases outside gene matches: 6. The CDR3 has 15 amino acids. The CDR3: CASSLAGQASNEQYF. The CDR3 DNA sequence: TGTGCCAGCAGCTTAGCGGGACAGGCCTCTAACGAGCAGTACTTC.

The CDR3 sequence: CASSLVRGREANVLTF. As DNA, the CDR3 is TGTGCCAGCAGCTTAGTCAGGGGTCGAGAGGCCAACGTCCTGACTTTC. The rearrangement uses TRBV7-6 and TRBJ2-6, with D possibly TRBD1 on 6 matching bases. Germline assignment: CDR1 SGHVS and CDR2 FNYEAQ. This CDR3 region has 16 residues. V was clipped by 1 base and J by 6 bases, with 13 bases between them.

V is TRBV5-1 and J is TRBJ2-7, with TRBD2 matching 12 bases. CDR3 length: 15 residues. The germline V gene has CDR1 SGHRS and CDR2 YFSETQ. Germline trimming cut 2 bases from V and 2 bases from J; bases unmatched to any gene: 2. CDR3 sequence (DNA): TGCGCCAGCAGCTTCCTAGCGGGAGGGCCCTACGAGCAGTACTTC. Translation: CASSFLAGGPYEQYF.

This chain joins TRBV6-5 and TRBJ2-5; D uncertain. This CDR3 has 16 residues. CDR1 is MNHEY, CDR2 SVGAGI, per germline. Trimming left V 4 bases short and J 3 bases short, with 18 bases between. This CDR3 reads CASSSAEGASKETQYF. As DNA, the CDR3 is TGTGCCAGCAGTTCAGCCGAAGGAGCGAGTAAAGAGACCCAGTACTTC.

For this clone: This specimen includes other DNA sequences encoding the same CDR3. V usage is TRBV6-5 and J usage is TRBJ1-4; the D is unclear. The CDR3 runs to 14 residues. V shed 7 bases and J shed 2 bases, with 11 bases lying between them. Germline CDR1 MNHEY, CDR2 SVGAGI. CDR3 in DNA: TGTGCCAGCAAGTCGGGGAGTACTAATGAAAAACTGTTTTTT. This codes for CASKSGSTNEKLFF.

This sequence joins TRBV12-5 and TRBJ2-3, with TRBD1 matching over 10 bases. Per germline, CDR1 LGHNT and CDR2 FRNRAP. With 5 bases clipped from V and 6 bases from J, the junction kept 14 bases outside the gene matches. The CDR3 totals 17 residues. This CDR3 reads CASGLGQGGAQSDTQYF. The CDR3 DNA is TGTGCTAGTGGTCTTGGACAGGGGGGGGCCCAGTCGGATACGCAGTATTTT.